The clone carrying this TCR beta chain was recorded a few times. No antigen is known for it. Researchers prepared the TCRbeta library using unique molecular identifiers, the study reports. Using its own MiXCR run on the PCR reads, TCRdb lists one record per CDR3 protein. The table has hundreds of thousands of distinct CDR3 sequences, about an eighth seen once; the top ten hold 0.79%. The entry originates in a study of T-cell reconstitution after alpha-beta-depleted transplantation in children. The study's findings and limits: Recipient T cells and thymic progenitors that survived were the source of the high TCRbeta diversity seen at day 60 in some patients.

This CDR3 contains 11 residues. Per germline, CDR1 DFQATT and CDR2 SNEGSKA (reference sequence). V lost 3 bases and J 3 bases, leaving 3 bases between the germline ends. The genes are TRBV20-1 and TRBJ2-4; no firm D call. This TCR derives from a girl aged 2 to 9 with congenital amegakaryocytic thrombocytopenia, due to receive a stem cell transplant. This specimen was PBMCs, taken before TCRalphabeta/CD19-depleted stem cell transplant. The CDR3 nucleotides are TGCAGTGCTAGCGGCAAAAACATTCAGTACTTC. Its translation: CSASGKNIQYF.